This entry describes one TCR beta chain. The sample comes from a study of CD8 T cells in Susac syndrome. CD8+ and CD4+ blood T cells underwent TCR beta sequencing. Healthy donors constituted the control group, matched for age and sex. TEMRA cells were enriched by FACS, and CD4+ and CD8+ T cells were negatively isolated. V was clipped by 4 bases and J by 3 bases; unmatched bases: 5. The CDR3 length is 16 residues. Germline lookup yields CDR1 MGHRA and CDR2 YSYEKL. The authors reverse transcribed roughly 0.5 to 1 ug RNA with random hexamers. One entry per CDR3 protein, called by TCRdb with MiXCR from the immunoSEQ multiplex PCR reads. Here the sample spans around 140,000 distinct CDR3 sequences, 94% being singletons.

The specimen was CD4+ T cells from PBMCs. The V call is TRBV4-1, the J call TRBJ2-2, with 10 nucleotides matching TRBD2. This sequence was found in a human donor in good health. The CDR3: CASSPTAGGDTGELFF. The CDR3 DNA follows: TGCGCCAGCAGCCCAACAGCGGGAGGGGACACCGGGGAGCTGTTTTTT.